The 12 T cell receptor beta chains reported below all come from one sample, sequenced in a study of cytomegalovirus exposure and HLA in healthy donors. PCR used 60 Vbeta primers and 13 Jbeta primers. Measured with immunoSEQ multiplex PCR; TCRdb has only the in-frame clones, and not every one. The sample lists about 130,000 clones; approximately 75% were seen once. Sequencing input: PBMCs. The receptors come from a woman in her thirties or forties in good health and CMV-seropositive.

The V gene is TRBV28, the J gene TRBJ2-6; D gene uncertain. CDR1 is MDHEN, CDR2 SYDVKM, per germline. The CDR3 totals 15 residues. The V end was cut by 7 bases, the J end by 4 bases, with 14 bases between. The CDR3 loop reads CASTRQLGGANVLTF. CDR3 DNA: TGTGCCAGCACCCGCCAATTGGGCGGGGCCAACGTCCTGACTTTC.

This clone came up once. The CDR3 DNA is TGCAGCGTTGGAGGTGCGGATACGCAGTATTTT. Protein: CSVGGADTQYF. The chain couples TRBV29-1 to TRBJ2-3; D remains unclear. The CDR3 extends over 11 amino acids. The V end lost 4 bases, the J end lost 6 bases, and 8 bases lay between the germline ends. Germline values: CDR1 SQVTM, CDR2 ANQGSEA.

The chain uses TRBV5-4 and TRBJ2-2; tentative D call: TRBD2 (6 bases). Deletions cut 5 bases from V and 5 bases from J, with 16 bases between. The CDR3 consists of 15 residues. In germline, CDR1 is SGHNT, CDR2 YYREEE (reference sequence). The CDR3 DNA follows: TGTGCCAGCAGGAATTCACTAGCAGTGACCGGGGAGCTGTTTTTT. Translating it yields CASRNSLAVTGELFF.

The genes are TRBV4-3 and TRBJ2-4; 9 nucleotides align to TRBD1. CDR3 length equals 17 residues. V was clipped by 0 bases and J by 1 base; unmatched bases: 4. Germline loops: CDR1 LGHNA, CDR2 YSLEER. The CDR3 reads CASSQDRQGGAKNIQYF. DNA of the CDR3: TGCGCCAGCAGCCAAGATAGACAGGGGGGGGCCAAAAACATTCAGTACTTC.

The gene calls are TRBV5-1 and TRBJ1-1, with D perhaps matching TRBD1 (5 bases). The CDR3 has 13 amino acids. Germline V gene lookup returns CDR1 SGHRS and CDR2 YFSETQ. V was pared by 7 bases and J by 2 bases, with 12 bases between. CDR3: CASFEQVNTEAFF. The CDR3 DNA reads TGCGCCAGCTTTGAACAGGTAAACACTGAAGCTTTCTTT.

The V call is TRBV5-4, the J call TRBJ1-2, with a weak D call TRBD1 (5 bases). Germline loops: CDR1 SGHNT, CDR2 YYREEE (reference sequence). V was pared by 3 bases and J by 2 bases, with 17 bases between. The CDR3 loop spans 16 amino acids. The CDR3 region is CASSSLKTASNYGYTF. CDR3 in DNA: TGTGCCAGCAGCTCCCTAAAGACAGCTTCCAACTATGGCTACACCTTC.

The chain employs TRBV29-1 and TRBJ2-3; 7 bases agree with TRBD2. The ends lost 5 bases at V and 6 bases at J; junction bases unmatched: 8. CDR1 SQVTM and CDR2 ANQGSEA come from the germline V gene. The CDR3 is made up of 13 amino acids. The CDR3 protein is CSVRGRVSDTQYF. DNA for the CDR3: TGCAGCGTTCGGGGGAGGGTGTCTGATACGCAGTATTTT.

V and J are TRBV2 and TRBJ2-5, with TRBD2 matching over 7 bases. TRBJ2-7 explains the end of the DNA better; the J call may be wrong. The germline CDR1 and CDR2 sequences are SNHLY and FYNNEI. This CDR3 contains 13 residues. The CDR3 spells CASMPLGGTEQYF. CDR3 coding DNA: TGTGCCAGCATGCCCCTGGGGGGGACCGAGCAGTACTTC.

The chain uses TRBV5-1 and TRBJ1-4; possible D gene TRBD1, 6 bases. Trimming stripped 4 bases from V and 3 bases from J, with 10 bases between. The CDR3 consists of 14 residues. CDR1 and CDR2 (germline): SGHRS, YFSETQ. The chain's CDR3 is CASSVTGPNEKLFF. As DNA, the CDR3 is TGCGCCAGCAGCGTGACAGGACCTAATGAAAAACTGTTTTTT.

This clone has a single count. Compared with germline, one end of the junction differs, possibly owing to a read error. J is TRBJ2-2 and V is TRBV18, with 13 nucleotides matching TRBD2. This CDR3 has 17 residues. CDR1 is KGHSH, CDR2 LQKENI, per germline. The DNA for the CDR3 is TGTGCCAGCTCACCGGGACTAGCGGGGTCTAACACCGGGGAGCCGTTTTTT. Translating gives CASSPGLAGSNTGEPFF. The full variable domain, in which reference TRBV18 and TRBJ2-2 provide the parts outside the CDR3, is NAGVMQNPRHLVRRRGQEARLRCSPMKGHSHVYWYRQLPEEGLKFMVYLQKENIIDESGMPKERFSAEFPKEGPSILRIQQVVRGDSAAYFCASSPGLAGSNTGEPFFGEGSRLTVL.

The chain combines TRBV6-1 with TRBJ1-3; D might be TRBD1 (5 bases). V lost 6 bases, J lost 2 bases, and 11 bases lay in between. Germline V CDR1 and CDR2: MNHNS, SASEGT. This CDR3 is 14 amino acids long. Here the CDR3 DNA reads TGTGCCAGCAGGGAGGGGACGGCTGGAAACACCATATATTTT. It specifies CASREGTAGNTIYF.

A note on this clone: The sample holds other DNA sequences that translate to the same CDR3. This chain links TRBV7-2 with TRBJ2-5; 11 bases are shared with TRBD1. CDR1 and CDR2 from the germline V gene are SGHTA and FQGNSA. V dropped 5 bases and J dropped 2; count of bases not matched to a gene: 1. The CDR3 is 14 residues long. CDR3 region: CASSRDRGQETQYF. CDR3 sequence (DNA): TGTGCCAGCAGCAGGGACAGGGGGCAAGAGACCCAGTACTTC. Together with reference TRBV7-2 and TRBJ2-5, the CDR3 gives the full variable domain: GAGVSQSPSNKVTEKGKDVELRCDPISGHTALYWYRQSLGQGLEFLIYFQGNSAPDKSGLPSDRFSAERTGGSVSTLTIQRTQQEDSAVYLCASSRDRGQETQYFGPGTRLLVL.